These 3 T cell receptor beta chains share one sample of origin, sequenced in a study of CD8 T cells in Susac syndrome. With random hexamers, about 0.5 to 1 ug RNA was reverse transcribed. TCRdb passed the immunoSEQ multiplex PCR reads through MiXCR, listing each CDR3 protein once. The table records about 250,000 distinct CDR3 sequences, around 95% of them present only once. What was sequenced was CD4+ T cells from PBMCs. The receptors come from a human donor with multiple sclerosis.

The chain carries TRBV18 and TRBJ2-7; possibly TRBD2 for D (5 bases). Looked up from germline, CDR1 is KGHSH and CDR2 is LQKENI. V was shortened by 4 bases and J by 4 bases, with 17 bases between the two germline ends. The CDR3 sequence is 15 residues long. As DNA, the CDR3 is TGTGCCAGCTCACGCGACACGGGATCCCCTTACGAGCAGTACGTC. Its protein is CASSRDTGSPYEQYV.

The V gene is TRBV20-1, the J gene TRBJ1-1; D remains ambiguous. V was cut by 3 bases and J by 6 bases, with 17 bases left in between. CDR3 length: 14 amino acids. Germline V CDR1 and CDR2: DFQATT, SNEGSKA (reference sequence). In nucleotides, the CDR3 is TGCAGTGCTAGGGGCCCCCAGGTATCAGCTGAAGCTTTCTTT. Amino acids: CSARGPQVSAEAFF.

This clonotype was picked up one time. The chain has TRBV9 and TRBJ1-4; D is undetermined. V dropped 3 bases and J dropped 5 bases, with 11 bases sitting between them. CDR1 and CDR2 from the germline V gene are SGDLS and YYNGEE. CDR3 length: 14 amino acids. Here the CDR3 reads CASSEAGRNEKLFF. CDR3 coding DNA: TGTGCCAGCAGCGAGGCCGGGAGAAATGAAAAACTGTTTTTT.